The sequence of this T cell receptor (beta chain) was determined in a study of blood T cell repertoires in COVID-19. Germline loops: CDR1 MNHEY, CDR2 SVGAGI. The CDR3 runs 15 residues. With 6 bases clipped from V and 0 bases from J, the junction kept 2 bases outside the gene matches. As processed by the authors: Nucleated cell counts were estimated from reference gene primer amplification. Assay: immunoSEQ multiplex PCR; the TCRdb copy retains only in-frame clones and omits some. V, J and clone size were drawn from that table, and D and trimming were deduced from the DNA. The table has roughly 100,000 clones, about 86% seen once.

Sequenced material: peripheral blood. The rearrangement joins TRBV6-5 to TRBJ2-6, with 7 positions matching TRBD1. The sequence came from a man older than 75 with acute or convalescent COVID-19. The CDR3 sequence is CASRRDSSGANVLTF. The CDR3 DNA sequence: TGTGCCAGCAGACGGGACAGCTCTGGGGCCAACGTCCTGACTTTC.